This T cell receptor beta chain appears in the sequencing data of a study of beta chain features in type 1 diabetes. Study outcomes and limitations: Type 1 diabetes patients had TCRB CDR3s that were shorter (moderately but significantly so) in all four CD4+ subsets. Insertion counts at VDJ junctions were lower in type 1 diabetes patients, who also showed more deletions there.

Germline V gene lookup returns CDR1 GTSNPN and CDR2 SVGIG (reference sequence). The CDR3 consists of 13 residues. Deletions cut 0 bases from V and 3 bases from J, with 8 bases between. Details on this clone: The antigen is unknown.

Since all of the isolated RNA was reverse transcribed, expressed TCRB transcripts were what got sequenced. Sequencing used immunoSEQ multiplex PCR; TCRdb keeps in-frame clones, though not all of them. This table holds roughly 140,000 clones, around 50% found once. The sequence was collected from a man aged 18-30 years in good health. The chain employs TRBV30 and TRBJ1-1; TRBD1 might be the D (6 bases). Specimen: Tregs from blood. The CDR3 loop is CAWSVSGDTEAFF. Written as DNA, the CDR3 is TGTGCCTGGAGTGTCTCAGGGGACACTGAAGCTTTCTTT.